Within the sample, the clone carrying this T cell receptor beta chain is medium-sized (0.01 to 0.1%). The antigen remains unidentified. The source of the sample is a study of spatial heterogeneity in lung cancer. Broader study findings: Within tumors, counts of expanded alpha and beta TCRs tracked tumor mutation counts.

Each TCR cDNA molecule bore a unique molecular identifier. Each CDR3 protein is one row after TCRdb ran MiXCR on the 5' RACE reads. The sample yields 1,500 to 2,000 distinct CDR3 sequences, less than 7% seen once. The time point here: sample taken at primary tumor resection. There were some 70 donors, all of them untreated patients with early-stage non-small cell lung cancer. The clonotype was recovered from a male donor with early-stage non-small cell lung cancer. The input for sequencing was lung tumor tissue, taken at surgery.

CDR3 in amino acids: CASSLVRGYSYNSPLHF. The CDR3 DNA reads TGTGCCAGCAGCTTAGTTAGGGGATACTCCTATAATTCACCCCTCCACTTT. The J gene is TRBJ1-6, the V gene TRBV7-2; D might be TRBD1 (5 bases). The CDR3 totals 17 residues. CDR1 and CDR2 from the germline V gene are SGHTA and FQGNSA. With 1 base removed from V and 0 bases from J, the gap between germline ends came to 10 bases.